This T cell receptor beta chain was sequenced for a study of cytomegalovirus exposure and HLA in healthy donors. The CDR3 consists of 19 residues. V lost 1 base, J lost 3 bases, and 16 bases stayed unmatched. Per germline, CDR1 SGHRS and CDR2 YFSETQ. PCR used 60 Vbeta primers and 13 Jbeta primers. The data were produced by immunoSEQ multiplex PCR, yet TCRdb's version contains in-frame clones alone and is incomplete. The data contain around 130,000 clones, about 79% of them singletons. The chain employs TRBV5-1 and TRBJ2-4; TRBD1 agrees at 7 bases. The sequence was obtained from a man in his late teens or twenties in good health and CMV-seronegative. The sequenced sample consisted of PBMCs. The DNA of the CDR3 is TGCGCCAGCAGCTTGTCCATATCAAACAGGGGATCGGGCAAAAACATTCAGTACTTC. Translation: CASSLSISNRGSGKNIQYF.